This T cell receptor beta chain was captured in a study of cytotoxic CD8 clonotypes in ibrutinib-treated CLL. Germline V lookup: CDR1 SEHNR, CDR2 FQNEAQ (reference sequence). The trim removed 5 bases at V and 5 bases at J, leaving 10 bases unmatched. The CDR3 runs to 15 residues. The repertoire was sequenced with immunoSEQ multiplex PCR; TCRdb's copy has only in-frame clones and lacks some. The sample shows some 150,000 clones, around 77% of them seen only once. The rearrangement uses TRBV7-9 and TRBJ1-1; TRBD1 aligns across 8 bases. The sequence came from a human donor with chronic lymphocytic leukemia. This material consisted of PBMCs, taken after 12 months of ibrutinib treatment. CDR3 in amino acids: CASSARTGRLTEAFF. CDR3 DNA: TGTGCCAGCAGCGCGCGGACAGGGAGGTTGACTGAAGCTTTCTTT.